The source of this TCR beta chain is a study of T-cell reconstitution after alpha-beta-depleted transplantation in children (dated by TCRdb to about 2016). About the investigation overall: The study quantitatively tracked T-cell immune reconstitution after TCRalphabeta/CD19-depleted allogeneic hematopoietic cell transplantation in children using TCR repertoire profiling. Overall study results and their limits: In some patients, the high TCRbeta diversity seen at day 60 was put down to recipient T cells and intrathymic progenitors that had survived conditioning. The apparently early recovery of alphabetaT-cell counts about two months after transplant reportedly depended on only several hundred rapidly expanded clones that came from non-depleted graft cells. The frequencies of hyperexpanded clones fell over the following months, and after one year, T-cell counts and TCRbeta diversity were mostly attributed to newly produced T cells.

This clonotype was seen ten or more times. The clone's antigen remains unknown. The record has no base qualities; no much larger clone is one base away. Preparation of the library involved PCR. TCRdb records Illumina HiSeq 2500 as the sequencer. To normalize quantification of the TCRbeta repertoire, the TCR libraries were built with molecular barcoding that relied on unique molecular identifiers. The raw public data were reprocessed by TCRdb itself: fastp quality trimming at Q25, MiXCR clonotype calling, in-frame beta chains only. For every CDR3 protein sequence, its rows merge into one entry that carries the most common genes and DNA. A total of under 300,000 distinct CDR3 sequences appear in this sample, roughly 11% of them only once. The leading ten clones occupy around 22% of the sample. A distance of 16 bases separates the germline ends of V and J, which lose 5 bases and 7 bases respectively. The CDR3 runs 15 residues from the cysteine to the phenylalanine. CDR3 DNA is the only sequence kept; it has 45 bases, read in frame from the first base. CDR1 is given as SGHRS and CDR2 as YFSETQ, both from the germline V gene.

Taken with the paper, the label for treatment or condition translates to: allogeneic hematopoietic cell transplantation with graft depleted of TCRalphabeta T cells and CD19 B cells. The children who served as transplant recipients had been given grafts of TCRalphabeta/CD19-depleted allogeneic hematopoietic cells. The rearranged chain carries TRBV5-1 and TRBJ1-6; tentative D gene TRBD1, with 5 bases matching. The source of this sequence is a male patient aged 2 to 9 who had a stem cell transplant for chronic granulomatous disease, so the T cells may come from the graft donor. Here the sequenced sample was peripheral blood, taken 180 days after TCRalphabeta/CD19-depleted stem cell transplant. The DNA reads as follows: TGCGCCAGCAGGACAGTCGGGGAGGGCAATTCACCCCTCCACTTT. This translates into CASRTVGEGNSPLHF.